The TCR beta chain under discussion was sequenced for a study of T-cell memory formation after mild COVID-19. TCRdb re-analysed the 5' RACE reads in MiXCR, keeping a single row per CDR3 protein. The sample shows 550,000 to 600,000 distinct CDR3 sequences, 15% to 20% of them seen only once. With 8 bases removed from V and 8 bases from J, the gap between germline ends came to 18 bases. The germline V gene encodes CDR1 SGHTA and CDR2 FQGNSA. This CDR3 has 13 residues. Sequenced input: PBMCs or a T cell subset sorted from them (not recorded which). The source is an adult woman who had mild COVID-19 (a few samples of this study predate the infection). Cell type and time point are not known. V is TRBV7-2 and J is TRBJ1-1, with D perhaps matching TRBD1 (6 bases). The CDR3 DNA reads TGTGCCAGCCGGAAAAGGGGGGGCAGGGAAGCTTTCTTT. Its protein product is CASRKRGGREAFF.